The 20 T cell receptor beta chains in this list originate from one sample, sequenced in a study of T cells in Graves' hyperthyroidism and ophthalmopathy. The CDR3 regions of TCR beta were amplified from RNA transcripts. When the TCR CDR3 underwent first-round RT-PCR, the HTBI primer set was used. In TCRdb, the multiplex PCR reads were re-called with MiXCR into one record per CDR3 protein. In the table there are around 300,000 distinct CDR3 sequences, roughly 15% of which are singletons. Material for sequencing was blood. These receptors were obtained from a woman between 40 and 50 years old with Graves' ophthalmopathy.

CDR3 coding DNA: TGCGCCAGCAGTGCGAATTGGGCTGCAGGTGCCGGGGAGCTGTTTTTT. Residues: CASSANWAAGAGELFF. The gene calls are TRBV10-2 and TRBJ2-2; no firm D call. This CDR3 region has 16 residues. Germline V gene data show CDR1 as WSHSY and CDR2 as SAAADI. The ends were cut back, 4 bases at V and 6 bases at J, with 18 bases in the middle.

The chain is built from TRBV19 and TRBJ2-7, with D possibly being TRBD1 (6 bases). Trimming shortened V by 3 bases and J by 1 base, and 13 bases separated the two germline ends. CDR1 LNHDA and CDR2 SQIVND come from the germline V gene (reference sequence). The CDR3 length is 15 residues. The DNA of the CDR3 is TGTGCCAGTAGTATGGGACAAGGTATGTCCTACGAGCAGTACTTC. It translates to CASSMGQGMSYEQYF.

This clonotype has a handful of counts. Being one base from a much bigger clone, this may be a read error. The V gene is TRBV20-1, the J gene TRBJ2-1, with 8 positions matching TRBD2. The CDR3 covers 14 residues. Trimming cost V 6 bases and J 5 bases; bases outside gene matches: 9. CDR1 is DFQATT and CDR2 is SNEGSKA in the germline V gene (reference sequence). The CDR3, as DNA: TGCAGTGCCGCCCGACTAGCGTGGGACAATGAGCAGTTCTTC. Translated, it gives CSAARLAWDNEQFF.

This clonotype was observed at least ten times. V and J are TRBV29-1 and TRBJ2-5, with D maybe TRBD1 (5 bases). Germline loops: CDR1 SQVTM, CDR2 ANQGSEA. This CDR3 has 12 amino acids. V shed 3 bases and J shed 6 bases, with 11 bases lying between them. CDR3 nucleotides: TGCAGCGTTGAGCAGGGTAGACAGACCCAGTACTTC. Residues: CSVEQGRQTQYF.

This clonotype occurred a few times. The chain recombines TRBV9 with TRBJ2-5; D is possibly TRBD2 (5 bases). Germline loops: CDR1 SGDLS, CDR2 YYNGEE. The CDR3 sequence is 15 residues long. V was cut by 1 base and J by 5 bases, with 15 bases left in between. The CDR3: CASSVFATPGETQYF. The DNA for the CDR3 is TGTGCCAGCAGCGTATTCGCTACCCCGGGGGAGACCCAGTACTTC.

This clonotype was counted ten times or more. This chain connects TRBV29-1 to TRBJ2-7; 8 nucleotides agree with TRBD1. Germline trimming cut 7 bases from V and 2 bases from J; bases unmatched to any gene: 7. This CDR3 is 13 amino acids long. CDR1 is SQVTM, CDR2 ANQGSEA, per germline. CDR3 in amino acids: CSARGQATYEQYF. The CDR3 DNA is TGCAGCGCCAGGGGACAGGCCACCTACGAGCAGTACTTC.

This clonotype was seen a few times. CDR3 bases: TGCAGTGCTAGAACTGGACTAGCGGGGCTGGGTGAGCAGTTCTTC. The encoded protein is CSARTGLAGLGEQFF. The V gene is TRBV20-1, the J gene TRBJ2-1; 12 bases are a match to TRBD2. Germline-derived CDR1 and CDR2 are DFQATT and SNEGSKA (reference sequence). The J segment lost 9 bases and the V segment lost 2 bases, leaving 8 bases of the junction unmatched. The CDR3 consists of 15 residues.

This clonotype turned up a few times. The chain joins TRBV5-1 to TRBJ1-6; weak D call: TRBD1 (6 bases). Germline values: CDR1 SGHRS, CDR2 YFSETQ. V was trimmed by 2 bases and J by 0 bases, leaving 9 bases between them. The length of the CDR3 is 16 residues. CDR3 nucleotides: TGCGCCAGCAGCTTTGTAGGGGGCTCCTATAATTCACCCCTCCACTTT. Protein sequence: CASSFVGGSYNSPLHF.

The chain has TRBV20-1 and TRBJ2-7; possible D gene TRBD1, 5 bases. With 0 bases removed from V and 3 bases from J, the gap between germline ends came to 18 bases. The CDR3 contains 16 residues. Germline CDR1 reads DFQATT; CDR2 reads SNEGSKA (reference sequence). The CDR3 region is CSARDLQDIHFYEQYF. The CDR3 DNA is TGCAGTGCTAGAGATCTGCAGGACATCCACTTCTACGAGCAGTACTTC.

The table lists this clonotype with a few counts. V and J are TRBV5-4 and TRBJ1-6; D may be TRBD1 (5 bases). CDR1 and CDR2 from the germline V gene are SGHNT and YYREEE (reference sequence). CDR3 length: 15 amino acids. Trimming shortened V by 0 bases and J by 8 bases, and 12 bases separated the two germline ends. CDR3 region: CASSLEPQGHSPLHF. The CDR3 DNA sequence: TGTGCCAGCAGCTTGGAACCGCAGGGACATTCACCCCTCCACTTT. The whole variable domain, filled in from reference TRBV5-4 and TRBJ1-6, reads ETGVTQSPTHLIKTRGQQVTLRCSSQSGHNTVSWYQQALGQGPQFIFQYYREEENGRGNFPPRFSGLQFPNYSSELNVNALELDDSALYLCASSLEPQGHSPLHFGNGTRLTVT.

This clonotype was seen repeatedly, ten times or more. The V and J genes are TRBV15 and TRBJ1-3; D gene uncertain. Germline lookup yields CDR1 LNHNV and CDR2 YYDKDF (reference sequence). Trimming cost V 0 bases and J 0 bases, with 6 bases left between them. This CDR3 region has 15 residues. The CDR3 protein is CATSRDHLSGNTIYF. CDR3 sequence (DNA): TGTGCCACCAGCAGAGATCACCTCTCTGGAAACACCATATATTTT.

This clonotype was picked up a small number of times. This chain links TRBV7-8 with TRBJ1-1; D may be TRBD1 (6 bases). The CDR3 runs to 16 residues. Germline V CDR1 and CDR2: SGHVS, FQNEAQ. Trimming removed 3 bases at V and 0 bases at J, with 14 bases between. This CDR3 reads CASSFGGTYVNTEAFF. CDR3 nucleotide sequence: TGTGCCAGCAGCTTCGGGGGCACGTATGTGAACACTGAAGCTTTCTTT. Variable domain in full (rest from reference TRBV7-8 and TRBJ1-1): GAGVSQSPRYKVAKRGQDVALRCDPISGHVSLFWYQQALGQGPEFLTYFQNEAQLDKSGLPSDRFFAERPEGSVSTLKIQRTQQEDSAVYLCASSFGGTYVNTEAFFGQGTRLTVV.

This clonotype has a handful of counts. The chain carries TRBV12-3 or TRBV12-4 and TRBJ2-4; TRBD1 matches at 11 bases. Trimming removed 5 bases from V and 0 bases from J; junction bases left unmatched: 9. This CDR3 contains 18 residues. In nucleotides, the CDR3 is TGTGCCAGCAGTGACATCTTAGGGACAGGGGGAGCCAAAAACATTCAGTACTTC. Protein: CASSDILGTGGAKNIQYF.

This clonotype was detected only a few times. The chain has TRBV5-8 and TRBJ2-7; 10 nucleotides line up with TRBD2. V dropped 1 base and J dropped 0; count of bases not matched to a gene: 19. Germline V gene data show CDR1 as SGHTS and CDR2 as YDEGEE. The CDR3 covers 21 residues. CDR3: CASSLTKPVTSGPGSSYEQYF. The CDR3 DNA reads TGTGCCAGCAGCTTGACAAAACCTGTGACTAGCGGGCCTGGTAGCTCCTACGAGCAGTACTTC.

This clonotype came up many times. CDR3 sequence reads: CSASPGRETQYF. The CDR3 coding sequence is TGCAGTGCTAGCCCCGGACGAGAGACCCAGTACTTC. The gene calls are TRBV20-1 and TRBJ2-5; no firm D call. Trimming cost V 3 bases and J 4 bases, with 9 bases left between them. CDR1 and CDR2 (germline): DFQATT, SNEGSKA (reference sequence). The CDR3 consists of 12 residues.

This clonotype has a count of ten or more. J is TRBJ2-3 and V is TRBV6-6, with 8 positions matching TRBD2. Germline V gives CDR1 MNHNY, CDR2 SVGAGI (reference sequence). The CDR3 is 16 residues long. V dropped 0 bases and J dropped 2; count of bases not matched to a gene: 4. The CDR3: CASSYSWRGVTDTQYF. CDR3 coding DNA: TGTGCCAGCAGTTACTCATGGCGGGGGGTCACAGATACGCAGTATTTT.

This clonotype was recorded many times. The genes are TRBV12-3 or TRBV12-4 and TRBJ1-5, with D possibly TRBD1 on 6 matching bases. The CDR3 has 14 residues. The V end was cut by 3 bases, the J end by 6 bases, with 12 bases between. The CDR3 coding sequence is TGTGCCAGCAGTTTCTCCGGCAGGGGTCAGCCCCAGCATTTT. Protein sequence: CASSFSGRGQPQHF.

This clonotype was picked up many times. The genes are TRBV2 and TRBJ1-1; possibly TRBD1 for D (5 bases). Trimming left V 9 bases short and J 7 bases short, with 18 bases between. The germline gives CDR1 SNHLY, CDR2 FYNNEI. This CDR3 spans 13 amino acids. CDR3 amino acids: CARSYGGSGEAFF. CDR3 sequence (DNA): TGTGCCAGATCATATGGGGGAAGTGGTGAAGCTTTCTTT. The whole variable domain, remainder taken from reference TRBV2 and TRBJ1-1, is EPEVTQTPSHQVTQMGQEVILRCVPISNHLYFYWYRQILGQKVEFLVSFYNNEISEKSEIFDDQFSVERPDGSNFTLKIRSTKLEDSAMYFCARSYGGSGEAFFGQGTRLTVV.

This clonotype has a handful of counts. For the CDR3, the DNA is TGTGCCAGCAGGAGAGGGCGAACTAATGAAAAACTGTTTTTT. This encodes CASRRGRTNEKLFF. The V gene is TRBV6-1, the J gene TRBJ1-4, with D unresolved. The CDR3 loop spans 14 amino acids. CDR1 and CDR2 (germline): MNHNS, SASEGT. The V end lost 6 bases, the J end lost 1 base, and 9 bases lay between the germline ends.

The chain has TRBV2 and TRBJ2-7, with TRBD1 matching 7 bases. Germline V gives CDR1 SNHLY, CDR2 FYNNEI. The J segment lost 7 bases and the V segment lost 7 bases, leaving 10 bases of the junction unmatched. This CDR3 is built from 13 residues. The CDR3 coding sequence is TGTGCCAGCAAGAACAGGGGACCCGAGGAGCAGTACTTC. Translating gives CASKNRGPEEQYF.